This T cell receptor (beta chain) is from a study of T cell responses to AZD1222 COVID-19 vaccine. Per germline, CDR1 LNHDA and CDR2 SQIVND (reference sequence). With V trimmed by 11 bases and J by 2 bases, 11 bases remained unmatched. The CDR3 spans 14 residues. Only in-frame clones appear in the TCRdb table, and some are missing; sequencing was by immunoSEQ multiplex PCR. The sample has about 52,000 clones, approximately 88% seen once. Pooled together were second doses at about 4 or about 12 weeks. This TCR derives from an adult who received the AZD1222 COVID-19 vaccine. The V gene is TRBV19, the J gene TRBJ1-2; 7 bases map to TRBD1. Sequenced here: peripheral blood, sampled 28 days after the second AZD1222 dose. CDR3 sequence reads: CASGSSGQNYGYTF. CDR3 coding DNA: TGTGCCTCGGGGTCTTCGGGACAGAACTATGGCTACACCTTC.